Detailed here is one T cell receptor (beta chain). Antigen specificity is unknown. The data originate from a study of T cell responses to AZD1222 COVID-19 vaccine. Findings of the study overall: Reports indicate that nearly half of spike-specific TCRs are directed at unmutated variant regions. Spike-wide coverage was observed for vaccine-associated CD4 TCRs, with dominant responses at 160-218 and 743-854. Spike-specific TCRs gained breadth and depth after people received two AZD1222 doses.

Clones were read by immunoSEQ multiplex PCR, and TCRdb kept only the in-frame ones, dropping some. Of around 120,000 clones in the sample, roughly 88% were seen once. This receptor was obtained from an adult in good health. Source: peripheral blood, taken on day 0 of AZD1222 vaccination.

For the CDR3, the DNA is TGTGCCAGCACCTCAGGACAGGAAGATCAGCCCCAGCATTTT. This codes for CASTSGQEDQPQHF. V is TRBV6-5 and J is TRBJ1-5; TRBD1 matches at 7 bases. Germline CDR1 MNHEY, CDR2 SVGAGI. The CDR3 is made up of 14 amino acids. With 7 bases clipped from V and 5 bases from J, the junction kept 8 bases outside the gene matches.